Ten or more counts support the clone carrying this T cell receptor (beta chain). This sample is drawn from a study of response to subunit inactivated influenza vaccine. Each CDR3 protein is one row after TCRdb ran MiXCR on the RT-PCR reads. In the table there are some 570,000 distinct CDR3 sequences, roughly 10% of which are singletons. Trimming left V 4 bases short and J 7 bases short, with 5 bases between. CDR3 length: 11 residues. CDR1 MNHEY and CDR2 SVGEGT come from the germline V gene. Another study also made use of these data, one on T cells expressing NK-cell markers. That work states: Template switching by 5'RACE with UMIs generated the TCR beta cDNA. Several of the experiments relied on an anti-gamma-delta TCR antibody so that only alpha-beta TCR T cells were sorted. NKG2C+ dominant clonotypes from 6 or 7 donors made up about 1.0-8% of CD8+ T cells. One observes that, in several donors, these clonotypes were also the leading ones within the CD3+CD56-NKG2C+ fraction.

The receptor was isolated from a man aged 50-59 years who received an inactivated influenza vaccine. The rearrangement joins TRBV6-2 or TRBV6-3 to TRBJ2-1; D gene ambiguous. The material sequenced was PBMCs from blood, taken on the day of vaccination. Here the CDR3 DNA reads TGTGCCAGCAGTTCTGCGAATGAGCAGTTCTTC. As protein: CASSSANEQFF.